This T cell receptor (beta chain) was recovered during a study of OX40 agonist ivuxolimab in advanced cancers. Per germline, CDR1 PRHDT and CDR2 FYEKMQ (reference sequence). The CDR3 totals 20 residues. The V end lost 2 bases, the J end lost 0 bases, and 23 bases lay between the germline ends. Some clones are missing from TCRdb's copy, which holds only in-frame ones; the method was immunoSEQ multiplex PCR. The repertoire holds 36,000 or so clones, with about 85% as singletons. Sequenced here: CD4+ or CD8+ T cells sorted from blood, sampled in a trial of the OX40 agonist ivuxolimab. This rearrangement joins TRBV13 to TRBJ1-3; D perhaps matches TRBD1 (6 bases). The clonotype originates from an adult with an advanced solid tumor such as melanoma, head and neck, liver or kidney cancer. The CDR3 DNA sequence: TGTGCCAGCAGCTTACGTAACCGTCAGGGGACCCCCCTCTCTGGAAACACCATATATTTT. It codes for CASSLRNRQGTPLSGNTIYF.